The subject of this entry is one T cell receptor (beta chain). The antigen is undetermined. These data are taken from a study of PD-1 blockade in classical Hodgkin lymphoma. Study-level points and caveats: Newly diagnosed patients reportedly had lower baseline TCR diversity than healthy donors. It was CD4+ TCR diversity, not CD8+, that rose significantly by C4D1.

Repertoires were generated with immunoSEQ multiplex PCR, while TCRdb's copy carries only in-frame clones and drops some. The sample yields about 24,000 clones, roughly three quarters seen once. Relapse after autologous stem cell transplantation occurred in every patient, and brentuximab vedotin exposure varied. Complete response, partial response or progressive disease constituted the best response categories observed. The CDR3 has 11 amino acids. Between the trimmed V and J ends, which lost 7 bases and 6 bases, there was a span of 10 bases. CDR1 is SQVTM, CDR2 ANQGSEA, per germline. This clonotype was obtained from a human donor with classical Hodgkin lymphoma. Source: peripheral blood mononuclear cells (PBMCs), taken at baseline. This chain links TRBV29-1 with TRBJ2-1, with D perhaps given as TRBD1 or TRBD2 (5 bases each). The CDR3 DNA sequence: TGCAGCGCTGGGACCACCAATGAGCAGTTCTTC. Its protein is CSAGTTNEQFF.